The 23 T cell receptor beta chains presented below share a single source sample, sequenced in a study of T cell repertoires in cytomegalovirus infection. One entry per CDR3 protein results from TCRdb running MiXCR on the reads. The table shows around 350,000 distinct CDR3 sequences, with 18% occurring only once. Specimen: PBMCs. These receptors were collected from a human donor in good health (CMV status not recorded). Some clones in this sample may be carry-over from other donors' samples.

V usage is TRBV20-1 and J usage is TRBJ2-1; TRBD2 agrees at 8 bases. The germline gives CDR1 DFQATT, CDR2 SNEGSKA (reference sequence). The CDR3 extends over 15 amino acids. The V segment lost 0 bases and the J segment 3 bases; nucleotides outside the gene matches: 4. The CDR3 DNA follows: TGCAGTGCTAGAGATTGGCGGGGGGACTACAATGAGCAGTTCTTC. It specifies CSARDWRGDYNEQFF.

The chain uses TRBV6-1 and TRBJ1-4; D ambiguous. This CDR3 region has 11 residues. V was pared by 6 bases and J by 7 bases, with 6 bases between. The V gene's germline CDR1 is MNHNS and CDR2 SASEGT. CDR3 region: CASRDIEKLFF. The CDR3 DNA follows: TGTGCCAGCAGAGATATTGAAAAACTGTTTTTT.

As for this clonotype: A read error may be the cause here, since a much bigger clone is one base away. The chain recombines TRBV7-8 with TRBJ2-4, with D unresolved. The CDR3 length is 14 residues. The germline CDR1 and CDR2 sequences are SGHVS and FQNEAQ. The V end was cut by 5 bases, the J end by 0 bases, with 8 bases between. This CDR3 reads CASSKDLAKNIQYF. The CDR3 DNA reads TGTGCCAGCAGCAAAGACCTAGCCAAAAACATTCAGTACTTC.

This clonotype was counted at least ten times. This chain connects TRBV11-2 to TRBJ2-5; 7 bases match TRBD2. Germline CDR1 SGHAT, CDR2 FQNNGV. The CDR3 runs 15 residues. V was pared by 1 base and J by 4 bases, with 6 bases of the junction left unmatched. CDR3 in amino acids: CASSLGGREGETQYF. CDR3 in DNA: TGTGCCAGCAGCTTAGGGGGCAGGGAGGGAGAGACCCAGTACTTC.

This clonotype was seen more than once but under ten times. The CDR3 loop is CASSFGPWGTDTQYF. The CDR3 nucleotides are TGTGCCAGCAGTTTCGGACCCTGGGGAACAGATACGCAGTATTTT. The V gene is TRBV7-2, the J gene TRBJ2-3; D is unclear. Germline V lookup: CDR1 SGHTA, CDR2 FQGNSA. The CDR3 is 15 amino acids. Trimming took 6 bases from V and 3 from J, leaving 16 bases between them.

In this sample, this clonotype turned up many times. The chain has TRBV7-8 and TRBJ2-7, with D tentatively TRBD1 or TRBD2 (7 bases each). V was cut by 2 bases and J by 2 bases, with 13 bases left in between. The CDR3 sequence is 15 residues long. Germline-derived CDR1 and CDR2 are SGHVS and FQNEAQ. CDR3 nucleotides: TGTGCCAGCAGCTTACAGGGGGGGCAGACCTACGAGCAGTACTTC. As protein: CASSLQGGQTYEQYF.

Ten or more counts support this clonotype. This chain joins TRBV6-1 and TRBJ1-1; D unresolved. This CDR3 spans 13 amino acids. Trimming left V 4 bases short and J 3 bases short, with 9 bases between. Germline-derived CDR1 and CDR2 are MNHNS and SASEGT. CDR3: CASSGEGYTEAFF. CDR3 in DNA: TGTGCCAGCAGTGGGGAGGGTTACACTGAAGCTTTCTTT.

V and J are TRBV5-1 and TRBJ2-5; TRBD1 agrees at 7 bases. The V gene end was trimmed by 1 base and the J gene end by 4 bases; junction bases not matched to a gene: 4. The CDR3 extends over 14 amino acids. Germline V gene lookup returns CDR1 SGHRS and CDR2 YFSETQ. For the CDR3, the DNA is TGCGCCAGCAGCTTGATCAACAGGGGAGAGACCCAGTACTTC. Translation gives CASSLINRGETQYF.

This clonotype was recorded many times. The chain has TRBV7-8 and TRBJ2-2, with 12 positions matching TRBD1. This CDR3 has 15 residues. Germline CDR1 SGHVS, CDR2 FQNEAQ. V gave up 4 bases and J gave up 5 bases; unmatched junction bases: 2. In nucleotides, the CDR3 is TGTGCCAGCAGCTCGGGACAGGGGGCGACCGGGGAGCTGTTTTTT. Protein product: CASSSGQGATGELFF.

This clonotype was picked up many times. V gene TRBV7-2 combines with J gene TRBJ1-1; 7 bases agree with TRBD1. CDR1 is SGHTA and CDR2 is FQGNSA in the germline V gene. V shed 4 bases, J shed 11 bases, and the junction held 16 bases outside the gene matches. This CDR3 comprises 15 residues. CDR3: CASSSRWGTDLMAFF. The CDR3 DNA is TGTGCCAGCAGCTCTAGATGGGGGACAGATTTGATGGCTTTCTTT.

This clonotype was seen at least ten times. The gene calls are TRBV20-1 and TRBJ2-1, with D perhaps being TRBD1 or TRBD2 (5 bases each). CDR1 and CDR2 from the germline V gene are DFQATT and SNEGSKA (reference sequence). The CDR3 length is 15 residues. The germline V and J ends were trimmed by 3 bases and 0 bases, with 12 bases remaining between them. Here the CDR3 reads CSASGDGSSYNEQFF. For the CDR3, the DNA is TGCAGTGCTAGTGGGGACGGAAGCTCCTACAATGAGCAGTTCTTC.

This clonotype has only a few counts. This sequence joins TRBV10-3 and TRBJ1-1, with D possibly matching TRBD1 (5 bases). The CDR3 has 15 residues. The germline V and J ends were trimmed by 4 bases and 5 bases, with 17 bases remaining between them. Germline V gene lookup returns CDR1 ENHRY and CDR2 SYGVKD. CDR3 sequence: CAISGPTEVGTEAFF. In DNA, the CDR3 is TGTGCCATCAGTGGCCCGACAGAAGTTGGGACTGAAGCTTTCTTT.

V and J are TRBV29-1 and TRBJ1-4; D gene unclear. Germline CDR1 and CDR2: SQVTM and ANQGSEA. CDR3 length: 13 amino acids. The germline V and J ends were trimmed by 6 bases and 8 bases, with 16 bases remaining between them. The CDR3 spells CSVSGVTGEKLFF. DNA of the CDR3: TGCAGCGTGTCCGGTGTGACTGGGGAAAAACTGTTTTTT.

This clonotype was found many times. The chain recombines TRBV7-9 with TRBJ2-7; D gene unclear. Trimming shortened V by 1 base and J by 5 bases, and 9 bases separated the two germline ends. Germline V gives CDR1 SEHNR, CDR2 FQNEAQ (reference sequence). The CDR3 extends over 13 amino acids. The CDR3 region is CASSLVMVHEQYF. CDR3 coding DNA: TGTGCCAGCAGCTTAGTGATGGTCCACGAGCAGTACTTC.

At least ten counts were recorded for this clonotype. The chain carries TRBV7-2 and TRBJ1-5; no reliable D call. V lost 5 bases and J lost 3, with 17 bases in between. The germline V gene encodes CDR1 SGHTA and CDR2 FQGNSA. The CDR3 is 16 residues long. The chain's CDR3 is CASSQVADPLNQPQHF. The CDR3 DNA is TGTGCCAGCAGCCAGGTGGCAGATCCACTCAATCAGCCCCAGCATTTT.

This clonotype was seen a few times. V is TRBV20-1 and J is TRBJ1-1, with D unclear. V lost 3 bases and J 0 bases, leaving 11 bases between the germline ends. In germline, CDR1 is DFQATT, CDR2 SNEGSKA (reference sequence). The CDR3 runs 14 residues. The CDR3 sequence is CSASYGPMNTEAFF. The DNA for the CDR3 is TGCAGTGCTAGTTACGGCCCCATGAACACTGAAGCTTTCTTT.

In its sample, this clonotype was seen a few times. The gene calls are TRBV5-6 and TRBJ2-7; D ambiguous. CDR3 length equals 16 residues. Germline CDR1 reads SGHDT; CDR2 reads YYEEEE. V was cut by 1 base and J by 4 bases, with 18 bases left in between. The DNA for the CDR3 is TGTGCCAGCAGCTTGAGAAGGACGTTGGAGAGGTACGAGCAGTACTTC. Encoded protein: CASSLRRTLERYEQYF.

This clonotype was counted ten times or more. The CDR3 sequence is CAISESTGGAGETQYF. CDR3 sequence (DNA): TGTGCCATCAGTGAGTCAACAGGGGGCGCCGGGGAGACCCAGTACTTC. This rearrangement joins TRBV10-3 to TRBJ2-5; 9 bases line up with TRBD1. Per the germline V gene, CDR1 is ENHRY and CDR2 is SYGVKD. CDR3 length: 16 amino acids. V lost 0 bases and J lost 5; bases outside the gene matches: 7.

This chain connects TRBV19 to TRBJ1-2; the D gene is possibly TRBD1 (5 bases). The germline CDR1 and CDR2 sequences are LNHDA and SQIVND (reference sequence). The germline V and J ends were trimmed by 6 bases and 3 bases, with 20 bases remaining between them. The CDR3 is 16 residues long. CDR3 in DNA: TGTGCCAGTAGGCTGATCCTCTCTCGGGGGGACTATGGCTACACCTTC. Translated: CASRLILSRGDYGYTF.

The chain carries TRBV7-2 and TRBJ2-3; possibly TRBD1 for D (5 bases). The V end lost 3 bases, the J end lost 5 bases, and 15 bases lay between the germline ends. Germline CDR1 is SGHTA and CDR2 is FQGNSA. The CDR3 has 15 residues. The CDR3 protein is CASSFFRGPLDTQYF. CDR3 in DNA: TGTGCCAGCAGCTTTTTTAGGGGCCCCCTAGATACGCAGTATTTT.

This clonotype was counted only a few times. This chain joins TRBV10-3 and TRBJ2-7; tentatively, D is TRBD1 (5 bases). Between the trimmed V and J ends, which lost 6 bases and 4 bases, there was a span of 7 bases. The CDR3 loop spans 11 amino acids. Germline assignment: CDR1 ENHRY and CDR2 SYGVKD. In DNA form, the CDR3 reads TGTGCCATCAGCCAGGGTTACGAGCAGTACTTC. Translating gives CAISQGYEQYF.

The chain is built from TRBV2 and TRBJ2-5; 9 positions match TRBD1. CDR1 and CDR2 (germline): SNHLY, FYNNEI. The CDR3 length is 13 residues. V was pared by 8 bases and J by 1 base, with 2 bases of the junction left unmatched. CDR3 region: CASDRGTQETQYF. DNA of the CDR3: TGTGCCAGCGACAGGGGGACCCAAGAGACCCAGTACTTC.

CDR3 residues: CASSPVSSAGGRTEAFF. The DNA of the CDR3 is TGTGCCAGCTCACCAGTATCTTCGGCAGGAGGGAGAACTGAAGCTTTCTTT. This chain connects TRBV18 to TRBJ1-1; D gene unclear. V dropped 2 bases and J dropped 5 bases, with 21 bases sitting between them. CDR1 and CDR2 (germline): KGHSH, LQKENI. The CDR3 has 17 residues.